These 8 T cell receptor beta chains share one sample of origin, sequenced in a study of blood T cell repertoires in COVID-19. Using immunoSEQ multiplex PCR, the repertoire was profiled, and TCRdb retains in-frame clones only, with some absent. The sample has 130,000 or so clones; 65% to 85% are singletons. The sample comprised peripheral blood. These receptors all come from an elderly man with active or convalescent COVID-19.

This clone was seen a single time. The genes are TRBV6-5 and TRBJ1-1; TRBD1 agrees at 8 bases. The ends lost 9 bases at V and 4 bases at J; junction bases unmatched: 10. Germline V lookup: CDR1 MNHEY, CDR2 SVGAGI. This CDR3 is built from 14 residues. As DNA, the CDR3 is TGTGCCAGTCAACGGACAGGGAGCTCCACTGAAGCTTTCTTT. Translating it yields CASQRTGSSTEAFF.

This clone was detected only a few times. The chain uses TRBV5-1 and TRBJ2-7; possibly TRBD2 for D (5 bases). Trimming took 4 bases from V and 3 from J, leaving 14 bases between them. The CDR3 consists of 14 residues. Germline V gives CDR1 SGHRS, CDR2 YFSETQ. This CDR3 reads CASSDPRVNYEQYF. The CDR3 nucleotides read TGCGCCAGCAGCGACCCGAGGGTCAACTACGAGCAGTACTTC.

The rearrangement joins TRBV23-1 to TRBJ1-5; TRBD1 might be the D (5 bases). TRBV23-1 is known as an ORF, though its function is uncertain. The length of the CDR3 is 14 residues. Trimming pared 3 bases from V and 11 bases from J, leaving 17 bases between. The CDR3 DNA follows: TGCGCCAGCAGTCATCTCCCAGGGATGGGGTCCCAGCATTTT. It codes for CASSHLPGMGSQHF.

This clone was recorded once. V and J are TRBV19 and TRBJ1-5; 7 nucleotides agree with TRBD1. CDR1 LNHDA and CDR2 SQIVND come from the germline V gene (reference sequence). V gave up 4 bases and J gave up 6 bases; unmatched junction bases: 9. The CDR3 contains 15 residues. CDR3 sequence reads: CASSTTGNGGQPQHF. DNA for the CDR3: TGTGCCAGTAGTACGACAGGGAACGGGGGTCAGCCCCAGCATTTT.

V usage is TRBV7-9 and J usage is TRBJ2-7; 9 bases line up with TRBD1. The CDR3 is 15 amino acids. With 2 bases clipped from V and 5 bases from J, the junction kept 7 bases outside the gene matches. Germline CDR1 is SEHNR and CDR2 is FQNEAQ (reference sequence). CDR3 amino acids: CASSLMDRGVHEQYF. CDR3 sequence (DNA): TGTGCCAGCAGCTTAATGGACAGGGGTGTCCACGAGCAGTACTTC.

Only a few counts were recorded for this clone. The chain joins TRBV7-9 to TRBJ1-1; D is uncertain. Germline CDR1 reads SEHNR; CDR2 reads FQNEAQ (reference sequence). The CDR3 totals 12 residues. Trimming left V 5 bases short and J 6 bases short, with 10 bases between. DNA for the CDR3: TGTGCCAGCAGCCTTAACAGCCCTGAAGCTTTCTTT. Translated: CASSLNSPEAFF.

The chain carries TRBV3-1 (or the pseudogene TRBV3-2) and TRBJ1-5; 8 nucleotides align to TRBD1. This CDR3 region has 14 residues. Germline V gene lookup returns CDR1 LGHDT and CDR2 YNNKEL (reference sequence). V gave up 4 bases and J gave up 3 bases; unmatched junction bases: 2. The CDR3 spells CASSRQGNNQPQHF. The CDR3 nucleotides are TGTGCCAGCAGCCGACAGGGGAACAATCAGCCCCAGCATTTT.

This chain connects TRBV7-9 to TRBJ2-7, with TRBD1 as a possible D gene (5 bases). Trimming took 5 bases from V and 7 from J, leaving 15 bases between them. Germline V gives CDR1 SEHNR, CDR2 FQNEAQ (reference sequence). This CDR3 contains 13 residues. As DNA, the CDR3 is TGTGCCAGCAGCGTGTCCGGACAAAGGGAGCAGTACTTC. This codes for CASSVSGQREQYF.